Shown below are 14 T cell receptor beta chains from a single sample sequenced in a study of response to subunit inactivated influenza vaccine. From the RT-PCR reads, TCRdb called clonotypes with MiXCR, one entry per CDR3 protein. The repertoire includes more than 550,000 distinct CDR3 sequences, 12% of them detected once, and about a tenth sits in the top ten. The sequences come from PBMCs from blood, collected on the day of vaccination. These receptors all come from a man aged 50-60 years who received an inactivated influenza vaccine.

Comments on this clonotype: This may stem from a read error, because a much larger clone lies one nucleotide away. The chain is built from TRBV3-1 and TRBJ1-5; D is perhaps TRBD1 (6 bases). Trimming took off 8 bases at V and 0 bases at J, with 14 bases between the two ends. The length of the CDR3 is 15 residues. Germline CDR1 reads LGHDT; CDR2 reads YNNKEL (reference sequence). The CDR3 bases are TGTGCCAGCGGCCCGGGACACATTAGCAATCAGCCCCAGCATTTT. Translation: CASGPGHISNQPQHF.

This clonotype came up many times. V usage is TRBV10-3 and J usage is TRBJ2-1, with D possibly matching TRBD2 (5 bases). V lost 3 bases to trimming and J lost 8 bases, with 8 bases between them. The CDR3 is 12 residues long. Germline V lookup: CDR1 ENHRY, CDR2 SYGVKD. The CDR3 DNA sequence: TGTGCCATCAGTGAAACTAGGTATGAGCAGTTCTTC. Translating gives CAISETRYEQFF.

The rearrangement uses TRBV7-2 and TRBJ2-7; TRBD2 matches 11 bases. Germline lookup yields CDR1 SGHTA and CDR2 FQGNSA. This CDR3 is 15 amino acids long. V was pared by 5 bases and J by 7 bases, with 10 bases of the junction left unmatched. CDR3 DNA: TGTGCCAGCAGCAACCGACTAGCGGGATTGGGTGAGCAGTACTTC. It encodes CASSNRLAGLGEQYF.

The genes are TRBV10-3 and TRBJ2-7; TRBD2 matches 8 bases. The CDR3 totals 15 residues. V gave up 3 bases and J gave up 2 bases; unmatched junction bases: 6. From germline, CDR1 is ENHRY and CDR2 SYGVKD. DNA for the CDR3: TGTGCCATCAGTGATGCTCGGGAGGGGGCCTACGAGCAGTACTTC. Translating it yields CAISDAREGAYEQYF.

This clonotype was seen a handful of times. The J gene is TRBJ2-5, the V gene TRBV7-9; D not certain. Germline lookup yields CDR1 SEHNR and CDR2 FQNEAQ (reference sequence). The CDR3 covers 13 residues. Trimming left V 2 bases short and J 1 base short, with 5 bases between. The CDR3 sequence is CASSLMGQETQYF. The CDR3 DNA follows: TGTGCCAGCAGCTTAATGGGCCAAGAGACCCAGTACTTC.

The CDR3 DNA sequence: TGTGCCAGCAGCAAAACGATCACGTTCTATGGCTACACCTTC. As protein: CASSKTITFYGYTF. The chain combines TRBV7-2 with TRBJ1-2; D unresolved. The CDR3 loop spans 14 amino acids. Looked up from germline, CDR1 is SGHTA and CDR2 is FQGNSA. Trimming shortened V by 5 bases and J by 4 bases, and 14 bases separated the two germline ends.

This clonotype was observed many times. The chain links TRBV20-1 to TRBJ2-7; the D gene is possibly TRBD1 (6 bases). V was shortened by 0 bases and J by 0 bases, with 15 bases between the two germline ends. The CDR3 has 16 amino acids. CDR1 is DFQATT, CDR2 SNEGSKA, per germline (reference sequence). This CDR3 reads CSARDSGHPASYEQYF. CDR3 coding DNA: TGCAGTGCTAGAGATTCGGGACACCCGGCCTCCTACGAGCAGTACTTC.

The J gene is TRBJ1-2, the V gene TRBV5-1; D uncertain. CDR1 and CDR2 (germline): SGHRS, YFSETQ. V lost 4 bases and J lost 0, with 7 bases in between. CDR3 size: 13 residues. The CDR3 protein is CASSPTTNYGYTF. CDR3 nucleotides: TGCGCCAGCAGCCCGACAACTAACTATGGCTACACCTTC. Supplemented by reference TRBV5-1 and TRBJ1-2, the full variable domain reads KAGVTQTPRYLIKTRGQQVTLSCSPISGHRSVSWYQQTPGQGLQFLFEYFSETQRNKGNFPGRFSGRQFSNSRSEMNVSTLELGDSALYLCASSPTTNYGYTFGSGTRLTVV.

A few counts support this clonotype. J is TRBJ2-3 and V is TRBV5-1, with TRBD2 identical over 7 bases. Germline V gene data show CDR1 as SGHRS and CDR2 as YFSETQ. This CDR3 is built from 14 residues. The ends lost 4 bases at V and 2 bases at J; junction bases unmatched: 4. The CDR3 here is CASSQSGVTDTQYF. The CDR3 bases are TGCGCCAGCAGCCAGAGCGGGGTCACAGATACGCAGTATTTT.

This clonotype was seen more than once but under ten times. The J gene is TRBJ2-1, the V gene TRBV4-3; D not certain. CDR1 LGHNA and CDR2 YSLEER come from the germline V gene. The CDR3 sequence is 14 residues long. V was shortened by 4 bases and J by 6 bases, with 13 bases between the two germline ends. CDR3 loop: CASSRARTVNEQFF. CDR3 nucleotide sequence: TGCGCCAGCAGCCGAGCCAGGACCGTCAATGAGCAGTTCTTC.

There are many counts of this clonotype. The chain has TRBV29-1 and TRBJ2-2; perhaps TRBD2 as D (6 bases). Germline CDR1 and CDR2: SQVTM and ANQGSEA. The CDR3 is 11 amino acids. Between the trimmed V and J ends, which lost 4 bases and 7 bases, there was a span of 7 bases. CDR3 amino acids: CSVAGGGELFF. The DNA of the CDR3 is TGCAGCGTTGCCGGGGGCGGGGAGCTGTTTTTT.

The chain carries TRBV10-3 and TRBJ1-1; D possibly corresponds to TRBD1 (5 bases). Trimming shortened V by 6 bases and J by 3 bases, and 20 bases separated the two germline ends. This CDR3 is built from 16 residues. CDR1 is ENHRY, CDR2 SYGVKD, per germline. The CDR3 here is CAIRVSLENRYTEAFF. In nucleotides, the CDR3 is TGTGCCATCAGAGTCTCGCTAGAGAACAGGTACACTGAAGCTTTCTTT.

The chain carries TRBV12-3 or TRBV12-4 and TRBJ1-3; D is uncertain. V was trimmed by 6 bases and J by 4 bases, leaving 10 bases between them. This CDR3 is 13 amino acids long. CDR3 sequence: CASRSGAGNTIYF. The CDR3 region has the DNA TGTGCCAGCAGATCAGGCGCCGGAAACACCATATATTTT.

This clonotype was picked up a small number of times. The chain is built from TRBV6-1 and TRBJ2-7; D uncertain. Trimming cost V 6 bases and J 1 base, with 16 bases left between them. This CDR3 has 15 residues. Germline V CDR1 and CDR2: MNHNS, SASEGT. CDR3 DNA: TGTGCCAGCAGCCCTAGTGCCCCCTCATCCTACGAGCAGTACTTC. Translated, it gives CASSPSAPSSYEQYF.